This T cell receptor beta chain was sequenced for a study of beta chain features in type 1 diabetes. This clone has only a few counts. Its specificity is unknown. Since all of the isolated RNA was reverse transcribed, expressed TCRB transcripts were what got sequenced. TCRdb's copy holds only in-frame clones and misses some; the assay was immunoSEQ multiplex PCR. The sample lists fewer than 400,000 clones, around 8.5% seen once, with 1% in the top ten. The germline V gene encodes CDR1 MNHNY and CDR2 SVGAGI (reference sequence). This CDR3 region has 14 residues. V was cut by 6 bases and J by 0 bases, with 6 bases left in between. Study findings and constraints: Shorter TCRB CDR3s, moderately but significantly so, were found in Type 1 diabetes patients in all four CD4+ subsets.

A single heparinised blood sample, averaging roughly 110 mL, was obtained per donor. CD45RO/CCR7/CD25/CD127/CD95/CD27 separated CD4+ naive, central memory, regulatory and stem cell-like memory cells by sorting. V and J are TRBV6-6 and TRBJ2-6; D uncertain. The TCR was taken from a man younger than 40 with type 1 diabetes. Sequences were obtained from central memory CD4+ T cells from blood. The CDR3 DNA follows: TGTGCCAGCAGCTCCATCTCTGGGGCCAACGTCCTGACTTTC. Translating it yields CASSSISGANVLTF.